The present entry profiles one TCR beta chain with its context. No antigen is known for it. Stable hyperthyroidism: no ophthalmopathy progression over 18 months of follow-up. The diagnostic basis comprised clinical symptoms, serum thyroxine and TRAb, thyroid ultrasound and orbital computed tomography. CDR3 size: 17 residues. V shed 5 bases, J shed 6 bases, and the junction held 14 bases outside the gene matches. There were TCR beta CDR3 regions amplified from RNA transcripts. When the TCR CDR3 underwent first-round RT-PCR, the HTBI primer set was used. TCRdb fed the multiplex PCR reads into MiXCR, producing one record per CDR3 protein. This sample has about 96,000 distinct CDR3 sequences, with approximately 56% found just once. This record belongs to a study of T cells in Graves' hyperthyroidism and ophthalmopathy. Study conclusions and caveats: Most thyroid clonotypes expanded above 0.001 were also detected in blood.

The sample consisted of blood. The receptor's source is a woman aged 40 to 50 with Graves' hyperthyroidism. The chain recombines TRBV12-3 or TRBV12-4 with TRBJ1-4; 8 bases fit TRBD1. The CDR3 is CASSDGQGLGGYEKLFF. In DNA form, the CDR3 reads TGTGCCAGCAGTGATGGACAGGGTTTAGGAGGCTATGAAAAACTGTTTTTT.